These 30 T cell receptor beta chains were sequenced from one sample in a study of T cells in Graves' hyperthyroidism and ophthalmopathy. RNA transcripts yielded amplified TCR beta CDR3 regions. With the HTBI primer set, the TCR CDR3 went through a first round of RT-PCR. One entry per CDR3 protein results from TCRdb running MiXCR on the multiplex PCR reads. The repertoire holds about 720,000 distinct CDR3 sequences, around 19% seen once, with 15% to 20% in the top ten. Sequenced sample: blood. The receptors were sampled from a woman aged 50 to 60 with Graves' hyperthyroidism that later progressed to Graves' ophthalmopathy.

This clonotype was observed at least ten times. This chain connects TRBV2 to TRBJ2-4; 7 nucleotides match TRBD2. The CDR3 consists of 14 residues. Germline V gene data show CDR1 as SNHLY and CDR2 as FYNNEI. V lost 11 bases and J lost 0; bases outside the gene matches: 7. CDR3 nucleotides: TGTGCCGGGAGGGGAACACTAGCCAAAAACATTCAGTACTTC. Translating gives CAGRGTLAKNIQYF. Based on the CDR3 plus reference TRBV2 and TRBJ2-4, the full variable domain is EPEVTQTPSHQVTQMGQEVILRCVPISNHLYFYWYRQILGQKVEFLVSFYNNEISEKSEIFDDQFSVERPDGSNFTLKIRSTKLEDSAMYFCAGRGTLAKNIQYFGAGTRLSVL.

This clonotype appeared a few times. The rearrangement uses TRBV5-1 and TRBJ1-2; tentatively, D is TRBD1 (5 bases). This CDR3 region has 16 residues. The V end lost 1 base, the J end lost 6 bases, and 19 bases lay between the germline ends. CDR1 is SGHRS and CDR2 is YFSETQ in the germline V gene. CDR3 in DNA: TGCGCCAGCAGCTTGTCCGGGGGGGTGAATGAAGATGGCTACACCTTC. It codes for CASSLSGGVNEDGYTF. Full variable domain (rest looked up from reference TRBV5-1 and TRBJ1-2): KAGVTQTPRYLIKTRGQQVTLSCSPISGHRSVSWYQQTPGQGLQFLFEYFSETQRNKGNFPGRFSGRQFSNSRSEMNVSTLELGDSALYLCASSLSGGVNEDGYTFGSGTRLTVV.

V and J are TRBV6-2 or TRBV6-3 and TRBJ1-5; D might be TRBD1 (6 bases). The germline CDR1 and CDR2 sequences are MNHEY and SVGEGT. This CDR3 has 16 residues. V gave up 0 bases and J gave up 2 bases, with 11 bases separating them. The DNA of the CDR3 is TGTGCCAGCAGTTACTCGTTGGGGGCGCGCAATCAGCCCCAGCATTTT. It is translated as CASSYSLGARNQPQHF.

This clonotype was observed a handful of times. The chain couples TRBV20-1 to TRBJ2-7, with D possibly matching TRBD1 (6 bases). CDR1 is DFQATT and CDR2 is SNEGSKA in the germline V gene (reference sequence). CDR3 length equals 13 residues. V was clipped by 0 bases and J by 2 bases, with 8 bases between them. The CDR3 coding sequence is TGCAGTGCTAGAGATGGGGACACCTACGAGCAGTACTTC. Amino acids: CSARDGDTYEQYF.

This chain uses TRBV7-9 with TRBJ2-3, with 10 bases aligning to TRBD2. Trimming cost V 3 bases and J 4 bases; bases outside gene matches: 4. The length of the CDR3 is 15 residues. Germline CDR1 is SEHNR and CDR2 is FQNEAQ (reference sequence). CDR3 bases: TGTGCCAGCAGCTTGACTAGCGGGTTATCAGATACGCAGTATTTT. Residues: CASSLTSGLSDTQYF.

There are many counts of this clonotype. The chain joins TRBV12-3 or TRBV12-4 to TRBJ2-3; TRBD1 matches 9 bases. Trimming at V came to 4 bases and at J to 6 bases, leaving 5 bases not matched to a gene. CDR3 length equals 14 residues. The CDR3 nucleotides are TGTGCCAGCAGTTCCCGGGACAGGGATGATACGCAGTATTTT. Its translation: CASSSRDRDDTQYF.

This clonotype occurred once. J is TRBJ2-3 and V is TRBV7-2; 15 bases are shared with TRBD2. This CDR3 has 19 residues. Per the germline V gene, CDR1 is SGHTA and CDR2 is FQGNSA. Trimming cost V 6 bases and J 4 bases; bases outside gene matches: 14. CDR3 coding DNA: TGTGCCAGCAGAGAGGGCGGACTAGCGGGGGGGTCAGTCGCAGATACGCAGTATTTT. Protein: CASREGGLAGGSVADTQYF.

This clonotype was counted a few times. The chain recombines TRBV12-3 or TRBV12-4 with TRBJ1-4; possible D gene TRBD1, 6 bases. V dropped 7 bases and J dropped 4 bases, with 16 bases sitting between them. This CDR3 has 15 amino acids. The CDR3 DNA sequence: TGTGCCAGCACCCTGCAGACAGGTATTAATGAAAAACTGTTTTTT. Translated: CASTLQTGINEKLFF.

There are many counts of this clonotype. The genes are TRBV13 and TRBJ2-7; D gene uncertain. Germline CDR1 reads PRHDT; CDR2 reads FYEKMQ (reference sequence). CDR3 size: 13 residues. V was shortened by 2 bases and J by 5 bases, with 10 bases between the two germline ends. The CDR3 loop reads CASSLLGSDEQYF. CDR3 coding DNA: TGTGCCAGCAGCTTACTCGGGTCAGACGAGCAGTACTTC.

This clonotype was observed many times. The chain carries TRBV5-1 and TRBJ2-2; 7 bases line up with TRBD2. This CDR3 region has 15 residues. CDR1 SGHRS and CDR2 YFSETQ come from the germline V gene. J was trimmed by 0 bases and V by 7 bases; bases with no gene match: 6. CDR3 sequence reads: CASHWGGANTGELFF. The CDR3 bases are TGCGCCAGCCACTGGGGGGGTGCGAACACCGGGGAGCTGTTTTTT.

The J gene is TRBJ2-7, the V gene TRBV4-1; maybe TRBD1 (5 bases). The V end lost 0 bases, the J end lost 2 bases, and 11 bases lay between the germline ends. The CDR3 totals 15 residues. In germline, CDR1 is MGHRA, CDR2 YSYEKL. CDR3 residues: CASSQESRAAYEQYF. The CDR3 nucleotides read TGCGCCAGCAGCCAAGAATCCAGGGCAGCCTACGAGCAGTACTTC.

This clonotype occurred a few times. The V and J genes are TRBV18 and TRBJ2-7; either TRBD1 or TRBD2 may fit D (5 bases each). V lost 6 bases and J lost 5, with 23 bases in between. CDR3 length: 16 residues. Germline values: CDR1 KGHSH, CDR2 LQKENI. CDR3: CASSLSGTPETNEQYF. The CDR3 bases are TGTGCCAGCTCGCTCTCCGGGACGCCGGAGACCAACGAGCAGTACTTC. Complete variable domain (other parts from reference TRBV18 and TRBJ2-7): NAGVMQNPRHLVRRRGQEARLRCSPMKGHSHVYWYRQLPEEGLKFMVYLQKENIIDESGMPKERFSAEFPKEGPSILRIQQVVRGDSAAYFCASSLSGTPETNEQYFGPGTRLTVT.

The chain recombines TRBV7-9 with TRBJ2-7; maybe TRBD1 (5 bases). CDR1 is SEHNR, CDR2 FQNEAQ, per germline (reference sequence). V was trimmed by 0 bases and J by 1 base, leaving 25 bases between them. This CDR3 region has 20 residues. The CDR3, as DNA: TGTGCCAGCAGCTTAGCGCCCTCAGCTTTTACCCAGGGTTGGTCCTACGAGCAGTACTTC. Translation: CASSLAPSAFTQGWSYEQYF.

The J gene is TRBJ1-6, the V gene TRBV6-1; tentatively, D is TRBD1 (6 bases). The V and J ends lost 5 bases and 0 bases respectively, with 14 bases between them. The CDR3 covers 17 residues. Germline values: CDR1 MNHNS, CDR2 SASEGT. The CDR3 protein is CASSRTGPSSYNSPLHF. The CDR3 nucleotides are TGTGCCAGCAGTCGAACAGGGCCCAGCTCCTATAATTCACCCCTCCACTTT.

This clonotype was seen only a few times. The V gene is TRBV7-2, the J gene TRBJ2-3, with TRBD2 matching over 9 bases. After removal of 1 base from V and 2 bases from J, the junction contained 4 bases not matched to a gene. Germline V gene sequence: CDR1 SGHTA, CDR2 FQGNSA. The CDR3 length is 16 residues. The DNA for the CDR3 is TGTGCCAGCAGCTTAGTGCCTAGCGGGGTCACAGATACGCAGTATTTT. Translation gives CASSLVPSGVTDTQYF.

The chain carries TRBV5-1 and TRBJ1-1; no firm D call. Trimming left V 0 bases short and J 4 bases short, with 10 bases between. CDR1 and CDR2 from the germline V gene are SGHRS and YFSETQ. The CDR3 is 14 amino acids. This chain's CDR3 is CASSLASWGTEAFF. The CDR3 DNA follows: TGCGCCAGCAGCTTGGCGAGTTGGGGCACTGAAGCTTTCTTT.

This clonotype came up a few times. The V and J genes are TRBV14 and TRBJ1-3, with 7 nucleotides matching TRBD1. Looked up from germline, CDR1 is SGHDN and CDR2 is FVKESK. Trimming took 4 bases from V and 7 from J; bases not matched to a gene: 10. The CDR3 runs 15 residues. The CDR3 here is CASSPFDRVVNTIYF. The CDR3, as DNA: TGTGCCAGCAGCCCATTCGACAGGGTGGTCAACACCATATATTTT.

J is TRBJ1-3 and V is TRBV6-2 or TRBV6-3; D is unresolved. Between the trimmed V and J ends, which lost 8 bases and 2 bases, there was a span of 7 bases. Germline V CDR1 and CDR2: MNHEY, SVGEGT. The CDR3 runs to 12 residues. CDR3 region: CASPGTGNTIYF. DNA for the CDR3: TGTGCCAGCCCGGGGACTGGAAACACCATATATTTT.

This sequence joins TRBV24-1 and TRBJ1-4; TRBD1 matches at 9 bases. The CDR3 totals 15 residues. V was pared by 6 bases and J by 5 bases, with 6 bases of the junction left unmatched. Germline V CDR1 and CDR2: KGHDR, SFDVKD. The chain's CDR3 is CATSLRQGGNEKLFF. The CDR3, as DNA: TGTGCCACCAGTCTTCGACAGGGGGGGAATGAAAAACTGTTTTTT.

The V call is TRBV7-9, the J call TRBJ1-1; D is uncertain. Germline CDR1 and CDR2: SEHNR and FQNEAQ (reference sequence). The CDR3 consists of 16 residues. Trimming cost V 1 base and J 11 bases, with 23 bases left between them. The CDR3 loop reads CASSLVSRAAGERAFF. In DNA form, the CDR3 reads TGTGCCAGCAGCTTAGTGTCCCGGGCGGCCGGAGAAAGGGCTTTCTTT.

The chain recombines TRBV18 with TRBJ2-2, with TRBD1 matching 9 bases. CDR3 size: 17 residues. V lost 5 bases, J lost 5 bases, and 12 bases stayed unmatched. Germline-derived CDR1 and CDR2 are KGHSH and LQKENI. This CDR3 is CASSKDRGTLITGELFF. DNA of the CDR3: TGTGCCAGCTCAAAGGACAGGGGCACTCTGATAACCGGGGAGCTGTTTTTT.

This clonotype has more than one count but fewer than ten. The CDR3 here is CASSLPEGELFF. CDR3 in DNA: TGTGCCAGCTCACTACCTGAGGGGGAGCTGTTTTTT. The chain uses TRBV18 and TRBJ2-2; D gene ambiguous. Germline CDR1 reads KGHSH; CDR2 reads LQKENI. This CDR3 comprises 12 residues. Trimming removed 4 bases at V and 8 bases at J, with 8 bases between.

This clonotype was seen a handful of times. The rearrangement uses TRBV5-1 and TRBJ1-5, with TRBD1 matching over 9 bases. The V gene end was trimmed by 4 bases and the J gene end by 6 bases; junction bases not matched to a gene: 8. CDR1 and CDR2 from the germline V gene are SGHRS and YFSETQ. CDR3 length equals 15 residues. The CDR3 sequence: CASSPAGTGSQPQHF. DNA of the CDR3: TGCGCCAGCAGCCCAGCCGGGACAGGGTCTCAGCCCCAGCATTTT.

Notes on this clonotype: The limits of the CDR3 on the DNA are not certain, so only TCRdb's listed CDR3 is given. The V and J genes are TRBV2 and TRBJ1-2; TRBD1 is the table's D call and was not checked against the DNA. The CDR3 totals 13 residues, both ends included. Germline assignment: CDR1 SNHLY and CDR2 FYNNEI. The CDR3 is CASILDRAGGYTF.

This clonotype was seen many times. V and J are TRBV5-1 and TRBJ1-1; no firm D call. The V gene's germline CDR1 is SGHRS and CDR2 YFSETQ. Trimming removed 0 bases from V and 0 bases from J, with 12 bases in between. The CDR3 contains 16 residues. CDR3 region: CASSLEGIAMNTEAFF. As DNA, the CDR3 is TGCGCCAGCAGCTTGGAAGGGATTGCAATGAACACTGAAGCTTTCTTT.

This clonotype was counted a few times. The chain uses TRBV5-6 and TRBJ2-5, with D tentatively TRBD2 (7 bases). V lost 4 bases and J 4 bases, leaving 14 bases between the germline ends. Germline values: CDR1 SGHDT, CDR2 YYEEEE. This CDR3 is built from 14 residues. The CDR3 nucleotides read TGTGCCAGCAGCAAATTGAGGGGGGGAGAGACCCAGTACTTC. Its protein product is CASSKLRGGETQYF.

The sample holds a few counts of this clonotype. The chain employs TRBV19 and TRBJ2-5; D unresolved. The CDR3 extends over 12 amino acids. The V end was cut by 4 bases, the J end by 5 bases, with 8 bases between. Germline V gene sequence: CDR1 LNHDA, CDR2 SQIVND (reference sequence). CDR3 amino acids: CASSTPSETQYF. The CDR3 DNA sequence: TGTGCCAGTAGTACCCCCAGTGAGACCCAGTACTTC.

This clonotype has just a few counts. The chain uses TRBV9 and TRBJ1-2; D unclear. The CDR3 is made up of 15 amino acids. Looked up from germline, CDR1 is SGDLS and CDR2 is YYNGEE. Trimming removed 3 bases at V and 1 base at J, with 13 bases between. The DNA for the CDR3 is TGTGCCAGCAGCGGACGGAGCTTGGTTAACTATGGCTACACCTTC. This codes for CASSGRSLVNYGYTF.

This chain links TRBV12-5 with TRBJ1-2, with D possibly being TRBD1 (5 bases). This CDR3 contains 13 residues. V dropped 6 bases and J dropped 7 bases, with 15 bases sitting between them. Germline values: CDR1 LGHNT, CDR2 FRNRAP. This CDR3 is CASGPPAGIGYTF. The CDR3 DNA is TGTGCTAGTGGCCCACCCGCAGGGATTGGCTACACCTTC. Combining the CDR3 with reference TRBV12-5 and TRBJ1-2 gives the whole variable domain DARVTQTPRHKVTEMGQEVTMRCQPILGHNTVFWYRQTMMQGLELLAYFRNRAPLDDSGMPKDRFSAEMPDATLATLKIQPSEPRDSAVYFCASGPPAGIGYTFGSGTRLTVV.

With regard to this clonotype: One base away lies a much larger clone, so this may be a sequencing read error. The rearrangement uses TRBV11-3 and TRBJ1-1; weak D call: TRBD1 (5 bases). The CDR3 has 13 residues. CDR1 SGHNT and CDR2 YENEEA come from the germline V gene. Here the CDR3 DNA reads TGTGCCAGCAGCTTAGATCAGGACACTGAAGCTTCCTTT. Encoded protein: CASSLDQDTEASF.